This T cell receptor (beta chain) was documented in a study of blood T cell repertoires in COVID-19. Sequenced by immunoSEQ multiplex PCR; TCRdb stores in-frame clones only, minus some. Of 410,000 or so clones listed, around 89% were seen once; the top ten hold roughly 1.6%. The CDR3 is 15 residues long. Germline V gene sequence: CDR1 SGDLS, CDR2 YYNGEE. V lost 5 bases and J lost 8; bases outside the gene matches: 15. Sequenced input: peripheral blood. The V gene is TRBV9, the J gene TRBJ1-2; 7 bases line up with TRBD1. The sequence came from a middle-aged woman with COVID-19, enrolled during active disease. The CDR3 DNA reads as TGTGCCAGCAGGAGAGTAAATCAGGGGGTAGACGGCTACACCTTC. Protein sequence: CASRRVNQGVDGYTF.